Following are 32 T cell receptor beta chains from one sample sequenced in a study of blood T cell repertoires in COVID-19. Here immunoSEQ multiplex PCR was the method, and the copy in TCRdb shows in-frame clones only, minus some. The sample yields around 120,000 clones, 75% to 90% seen once. The sequencing sample was made of peripheral blood. The receptors come from a human donor in a cohort sampled during active COVID-19.

The table lists this clone with a few counts. The chain recombines TRBV28 with TRBJ1-2; the match to TRBD1 covers 9 bases. V was clipped by 3 bases and J by 3 bases; unmatched bases: 8. The CDR3 is made up of 16 amino acids. Germline values: CDR1 MDHEN, CDR2 SYDVKM. The DNA of the CDR3 is TGTGCCAGCAGTTTTTATACAGGGGGCTTCGACTATGGCTACACCTTC. Protein sequence: CASSFYTGGFDYGYTF.

The rearrangement uses TRBV19 and TRBJ2-1; 12 nucleotides line up with TRBD2. With 4 bases clipped from V and 6 bases from J, the junction kept 7 bases outside the gene matches. The CDR3 consists of 16 residues. Germline CDR1 LNHDA, CDR2 SQIVND (reference sequence). The chain's CDR3 is CASSTLRTSGANEQFF. The CDR3 DNA reads as TGTGCCAGTAGTACCCTAAGGACTAGCGGGGCCAATGAGCAGTTCTTC.

The chain uses TRBV9 and TRBJ2-7, with TRBD2 matching 7 bases. The V and J ends lost 3 bases and 0 bases, in that order; junction bases with no gene match: 9. Germline lookup yields CDR1 SGDLS and CDR2 YYNGEE. This CDR3 contains 16 residues. The CDR3 reads CASSAHSGLPSYEQYF. CDR3 nucleotide sequence: TGTGCCAGCAGCGCACATTCGGGACTACCCTCCTACGAGCAGTACTTC.

The sample holds a few counts of this clone. The rearrangement joins TRBV21-1 to TRBJ2-3; the D call TRBD2 from the table was never checked on the DNA. TRBV21-1 is assigned pseudogene status. CDR3 length equals 18 residues. CDR3 coding DNA: TGTGCCAGCAACAAACGTCCACTAGCGGGGGGGGGCACAGATACGCAGTATTTT. Amino acid sequence: CASNKRPLAGGGTDTQYF.

With respect to this clone: Sequence at one end of the junction differs from germline and may be a read error. This chain uses TRBV5-5 with TRBJ1-6, with 7 bases that match TRBD1. Germline V lookup: CDR1 SGHKS, CDR2 YYEKEE (reference sequence). The length of the CDR3 is 16 residues. For the CDR3, the DNA is TGTGCCAGCACCTTGGGGGTAGGGGGCATCGATTCACCCCTCCACTTT. This encodes CASTLGVGGIDSPLHF.

CDR3 DNA sequence: TGCGCCAGCGTGGGGGGAGGGACGGGGAACATTCAGTACTTC. Amino acids: CASVGGGTGNIQYF. The chain employs TRBV10-2 and TRBJ2-4; 7 bases line up with TRBD2. Per germline, CDR1 WSHSY and CDR2 SAAADI. V trimming: 8 bases; J trimming: 7 bases; junction bases outside the gene matches: 11. The CDR3 covers 14 residues.

A remark on this clone: The same CDR3 arises from other DNA sequences in this sample as well. The chain has TRBV19 and TRBJ1-6; the match to TRBD1 covers 9 bases. The CDR3 contains 14 residues. CDR1 is LNHDA and CDR2 is SQIVND in the germline V gene (reference sequence). With V trimmed by 5 bases and J by 7 bases, 3 bases remained unmatched. Here the CDR3 DNA reads TGTGCCAGTAGTCCCGGACAGGGGAATTCACCCCTCCACTTT. Encoded protein: CASSPGQGNSPLHF.

This clone was picked up one time. This rearrangement joins TRBV6-6 to TRBJ1-1; no reliable D call. The V gene lost 6 bases and the J gene lost 0 bases, with 5 bases spanning the gap. Germline V gene data show CDR1 as MNHNY and CDR2 as SVGAGI (reference sequence). This CDR3 has 12 amino acids. CDR3 nucleotide sequence: TGTGCCAGCAGATCCATGAACACTGAAGCTTTCTTT. This gives the protein CASRSMNTEAFF.

The chain combines TRBV19 with TRBJ2-1; TRBD2 aligns across 13 bases. V shed 4 bases, J shed 8 bases, and the junction held 8 bases outside the gene matches. Germline V CDR1 and CDR2: LNHDA, SQIVND (reference sequence). This CDR3 spans 16 amino acids. The CDR3 sequence is CASSRLGTSGTDEQFF. The CDR3 coding sequence is TGTGCCAGTAGTAGGTTAGGGACTAGCGGGACGGATGAGCAGTTCTTC.

This clone was recorded a few times. A junction boundary mismatches the germline segment, possibly from a read error. The V call is TRBV18, the J call TRBJ2-7, with D possibly being TRBD2 (5 bases). CDR1 is KGHSH, CDR2 LQKENI, per germline. This CDR3 has 11 residues. The CDR3 DNA is TGTGCCAGCTCATCGGGCGAAGGCGGGCACTTC. Translation: CASSSGEGGHF.

The CDR3 sequence: CASSLGQGLGYTF. Here the CDR3 DNA reads TGTGCCAGCAGCTTAGGACAGGGCTTAGGCTACACCTTC. The chain combines TRBV7-2 with TRBJ1-2, with 7 bases lining up with TRBD1. The CDR3 extends over 13 amino acids. Per the germline V gene, CDR1 is SGHTA and CDR2 is FQGNSA. Trimming took 1 base from V and 8 from J; bases not matched to a gene: 4.

The V gene is TRBV5-8, the J gene TRBJ1-4; perhaps TRBD1 as D (6 bases). There are 15 residues in the CDR3. The ends were cut back, 4 bases at V and 3 bases at J, with 13 bases in the middle. Germline CDR1 and CDR2: SGHTS and YDEGEE. CDR3 loop: CASSRVQGPNEKLFF. CDR3 nucleotide sequence: TGTGCCAGCAGCCGCGTGCAGGGGCCTAATGAAAAACTGTTTTTT.

The chain couples TRBV19 to TRBJ2-1, with TRBD2 matching 9 bases. Germline V gene sequence: CDR1 LNHDA, CDR2 SQIVND (reference sequence). This CDR3 has 16 residues. Trimming at V came to 4 bases and at J to 3 bases, leaving 7 bases not matched to a gene. The CDR3 spells CASSRIAGVYYNEQFF. CDR3 nucleotide sequence: TGTGCCAGTAGTAGGATAGCGGGAGTCTACTACAATGAGCAGTTCTTC.

CDR3 protein: CASSESTGGGGELFF. CDR3 DNA: TGCGCCAGCAGTGAGTCGACGGGGGGAGGCGGGGAGCTGTTTTTT. This rearrangement joins TRBV10-1 to TRBJ2-2; 7 nucleotides line up with TRBD2. CDR1 and CDR2 (germline): WNHNN, SYGVQD (reference sequence). The V gene end was trimmed by 0 bases and the J gene end by 7 bases; junction bases not matched to a gene: 5. CDR3 length equals 15 residues.

This chain joins TRBV18 and TRBJ1-1; D unclear. This CDR3 region has 12 residues. V lost 0 bases, J lost 8 bases, and 7 bases lay in between. Germline CDR1 KGHSH, CDR2 LQKENI. The CDR3 DNA follows: TGTGCCAGCTCACCACCGGGAGGGGAAGCTTTCTTT. This codes for CASSPPGGEAFF.

This clone was observed a single time. The chain joins TRBV6-4 to TRBJ1-1; possibly TRBD1 for D (6 bases). The CDR3 is 13 residues long. V lost 4 bases to trimming and J lost 3 bases, with 9 bases between them. Germline-derived CDR1 and CDR2 are MRHNA and SNTAGT. As DNA, the CDR3 is TGTGCCAGCAGTGGACAGGCCTACACTGAAGCTTTCTTT. It yields the protein CASSGQAYTEAFF.

Here the CDR3 DNA reads TGTGCCAGCAGTCCAAGCGTCGGGTCTAACTATGGCTACACCTTC. As protein: CASSPSVGSNYGYTF. V is TRBV6-5 and J is TRBJ1-2; D is unclear. This CDR3 has 15 residues. V was pared by 5 bases and J by 0 bases, with 13 bases between. The V gene's germline CDR1 is MNHEY and CDR2 SVGAGI.

This chain uses TRBV5-6 with TRBJ1-1; 10 bases map to TRBD1. The CDR3 has 13 residues. Unmatched junction bases numbered 3, after V lost 4 bases and J lost 6 bases. Germline CDR1 SGHDT, CDR2 YYEEEE. The CDR3 sequence is CASSLGQGAEAFF. The CDR3 DNA reads TGTGCCAGCAGCCTAGGACAGGGGGCTGAAGCTTTCTTT. Looking up the rest from reference TRBV5-6 and TRBJ1-1 gives the full variable domain: DAGVTQSPTHLIKTRGQQVTLRCSPKSGHDTVSWYQQALGQGPQFIFQYYEEEERQRGNFPDRFSGHQFPNYSSELNVNALLLGDSALYLCASSLGQGAEAFFGQGTRLTVV.

The chain's CDR3 is CASSLGTGERETQYF. The CDR3 nucleotides read TGTGCCAGCAGCTTGGGGACAGGGGAGAGAGAGACCCAGTACTTC. V gene TRBV13 combines with J gene TRBJ2-5; 10 bases agree with TRBD1. The CDR3 consists of 15 residues. V lost 3 bases, J lost 4 bases, and 5 bases stayed unmatched. The germline CDR1 and CDR2 sequences are PRHDT and FYEKMQ (reference sequence).

V and J are TRBV6-5 and TRBJ2-7, with a tentative D call TRBD1 (6 bases). Germline CDR1 and CDR2: MNHEY and SVGAGI. Trimming stripped 2 bases from V and 3 bases from J, with 14 bases between. This CDR3 has 15 amino acids. The CDR3 DNA reads TGTGCCAGCAGTTACGACGGGACACGGGTCTACGAGCAGTACTTC. Translation: CASSYDGTRVYEQYF.

The rearrangement uses TRBV5-1 and TRBJ2-3, with TRBD2 matching over 11 bases. Germline V gene data show CDR1 as SGHRS and CDR2 as YFSETQ. The V and J ends lost 3 bases and 2 bases, in that order; junction bases with no gene match: 8. This CDR3 has 17 amino acids. The CDR3 bases are TGCGCCAGCAGCTCCGGGACTAGCGGAGACCTCACAGATACGCAGTATTTT. This translates into CASSSGTSGDLTDTQYF.

The genes are TRBV3-1 (or the pseudogene TRBV3-2) and TRBJ2-1, with D unclear. The CDR3 length is 16 residues. Trimming removed 0 bases from V and 0 bases from J, with 9 bases in between. Per germline, CDR1 LGHDT and CDR2 YNNKEL (reference sequence). CDR3 sequence: CASSQDVFSSYNEQFF. The CDR3 DNA follows: TGTGCCAGCAGCCAAGATGTGTTTAGCTCCTACAATGAGCAGTTCTTC.

The genes are TRBV6-5 and TRBJ2-7, with TRBD1 matching over 9 bases. J lost 5 bases, V lost 7 bases, and 9 bases had no gene match. Germline V CDR1 and CDR2: MNHEY, SVGAGI. The CDR3 contains 14 residues. Here the CDR3 reads CASKPGTGSHEQYF. CDR3 nucleotide sequence: TGTGCCAGCAAGCCCGGGACAGGGAGTCACGAGCAGTACTTC.

This clone was detected once. The V and J genes are TRBV3-1 (or the pseudogene TRBV3-2) and TRBJ2-3, with 8 bases aligning to TRBD2. Germline V gives CDR1 LGHDT, CDR2 YNNKEL (reference sequence). The V segment lost 7 bases and the J segment 6 bases; nucleotides outside the gene matches: 6. The CDR3 runs to 13 residues. CDR3 DNA: TGTGCCAGCACAACGGGAGGGCCCGATACGCAGTATTTT. Protein sequence: CASTTGGPDTQYF.

This chain uses TRBV13 with TRBJ1-1; D not resolved. V was cut by 0 bases and J by 8 bases, with 19 bases left in between. The CDR3 contains 16 residues. The V gene's germline CDR1 is PRHDT and CDR2 FYEKMQ (reference sequence). The CDR3 is CASSLGRSQLSAEAFF. The CDR3 DNA is TGTGCCAGCAGCTTAGGCCGTTCTCAACTATCCGCCGAAGCTTTCTTT.

As regards this clone: One end of the junction varies from germline; a read error may be responsible. This sequence joins TRBV7-7 and TRBJ2-1; 9 positions agree with TRBD1. The CDR3 totals 15 residues. Germline V CDR1 and CDR2: SSHAT, FNYEAQ (reference sequence). CDR3 nucleotide sequence: TGTGCTAGCAGCCCCCCGGACAGGGGTATGGATGAGCAGTTCTTC. Translation gives CASSPPDRGMDEQFF.

The chain is built from TRBV18 and TRBJ1-2; tentatively, D is TRBD1 (5 bases). Germline-derived CDR1 and CDR2 are KGHSH and LQKENI. V gave up 2 bases and J gave up 5 bases, with 15 bases separating them. The CDR3 has 15 amino acids. DNA for the CDR3: TGTGCCAGCTCACCAACAGGCGAGTTCGGTTATGGCTACACCTTC. Protein product: CASSPTGEFGYGYTF.

This chain links TRBV7-9 with TRBJ2-5, with TRBD1 as a possible D gene (6 bases). Trimming cost V 3 bases and J 2 bases, with 13 bases left between them. The CDR3 consists of 15 residues. Germline CDR1 is SEHNR and CDR2 is FQNEAQ (reference sequence). The CDR3 DNA reads as TGTGCCAGCAGCTTTCCCGGGACACAACAAGAGACCCAGTACTTC. Protein product: CASSFPGTQQETQYF.

This clone is a singleton in its sample. The rearrangement joins TRBV29-1 to TRBJ1-4; weak D call: TRBD1 (5 bases). This CDR3 has 13 residues. Germline-derived CDR1 and CDR2 are SQVTM and ANQGSEA. Trimming left V 3 bases short and J 5 bases short, with 10 bases between. The CDR3, as DNA: TGCAGCGTTGAGGCGGAGGGGAATGAAAAACTGTTTTTT. It is translated as CSVEAEGNEKLFF.

The rearrangement uses TRBV5-1 and TRBJ2-1, with D maybe TRBD2 (6 bases). Germline V lookup: CDR1 SGHRS, CDR2 YFSETQ. The germline V and J ends were trimmed by 0 bases and 6 bases, with 13 bases remaining between them. The CDR3 runs 15 residues. CDR3: CASSLEGGPGNEQFF. The CDR3, as DNA: TGCGCCAGCAGCTTGGAGGGAGGTCCTGGCAATGAGCAGTTCTTC.

The chain joins TRBV20-1 to TRBJ1-2, with a possible D match to TRBD1 (6 bases). V lost 8 bases and J lost 10, with 17 bases in between. The V gene's germline CDR1 is DFQATT and CDR2 SNEGSKA (reference sequence). This CDR3 is 11 amino acids long. This chain's CDR3 is CSYFTGLIYTF. Written as DNA, the CDR3 is TGCAGTTATTTTACAGGGTTGATCTACACCTTC.

V usage is TRBV7-6 and J usage is TRBJ1-1; D is uncertain. Deletions cut 3 bases from V and 1 base from J, with 9 bases between. Germline CDR1 reads SGHVS; CDR2 reads FNYEAQ. This CDR3 region has 14 residues. The CDR3 here is CASSLREGNTEAFF. The CDR3 coding sequence is TGTGCCAGCAGCTTGAGGGAGGGGAACACTGAAGCTTTCTTT.